This is a list of T cell receptor beta chains from one sample in a study of T cell changes during pregnancy in multiple sclerosis. The data were produced by immunoSEQ multiplex PCR, yet TCRdb's version contains in-frame clones alone and is incomplete. Among approximately 83,000 clones listed, about 94% were seen once. Sample: peripheral blood, taken in the third trimester of pregnancy. These receptors came from a female donor with multiple sclerosis, enrolled in a pregnancy study. The CDR3 runs from the conserved cysteine through the conserved F or W. A D gene is named only where the DNA matches it firmly. Rows give clone size only sometimes, using once, few, many, or a class for an expanded clone.

V gene	CDR3 length	D gene	clone size	J gene	CDR3 protein	CDR3 DNA
TRBV19	12	-	-	TRBJ2-1	CASSFNGGLRFF	TGTGCCAGTAGCTTTAACGGAGGACTACGGTTCTTC
TRBV20-1	11	TRBD1	-	TRBJ2-7	CSAGTGWEQYF	TGCAGTGCTGGGACAGGGTGGGAGCAGTACTTC
TRBV28	12	-	-	TRBJ2-3	CASSLVGPGGYF	TGTGCCAGCAGTTTAGTAGGCCCCGGGGGGTATTTT
TRBV19	16	-	-	TRBJ1-4	CASSNRVGPSGEKLFF	TGTGCCAGTAGTAACAGGGTTGGACCTAGCGGAGAAAAACTGTTTTTT
TRBV4-1	16	TRBD2	once	TRBJ2-7	CASSQVGLAETYEQYF	TGCGCCAGCAGCCAAGTGGGACTAGCGGAGACCTACGAGCAGTACTTC
TRBV5-1	14	TRBD1	-	TRBJ2-2	CASYRDSNTGELFF	TGCGCCAGCTATCGGGACAGTAACACCGGGGAGCTGTTTTTT
TRBV2	14	-	-	TRBJ2-1	CASSLGAILNEQFF	TGTGCCAGCAGTTTGGGGGCTATATTAAATGAGCAGTTCTTC
TRBV5-1	15	TRBD2	-	TRBJ2-2	CASSGLTSPPGELFF	TGCGCCAGCAGCGGGCTGACTAGCCCTCCCGGGGAGCTGTTTTTT
TRBV5-1	13	-	-	TRBJ2-1	CASSWRQPGEQFF	TGCGCCAGCAGCTGGAGACAGCCAGGGGAGCAGTTCTTC
TRBV19	15	-	-	TRBJ1-5	CASSIWGGSNQPQHF	TGTGCCAGTAGTATCTGGGGGGGGAGCAATCAGCCCCAGCATTTT
TRBV6-5	14	TRBD2	-	TRBJ2-7	CASTPGLASYEQYF	TGTGCCAGCACTCCGGGACTAGCTTCCTACGAGCAGTACTTC
TRBV27	15	TRBD1	-	TRBJ1-1	CASSTPRQGYTEAFF	TGTGCCAGCAGTACCCCAAGACAGGGGTACACTGAAGCTTTCTTT
TRBV28	13	-	once	TRBJ1-1	CASSPPVPTEAFF	TGTGCCAGCAGTCCACCGGTTCCCACTGAAGCTTTCTTT
TRBV19	13	-	-	TRBJ2-7	CASSMIAGAEQYF	TGTGCCAGTAGTATGATTGCGGGCGCCGAGCAGTACTTC
TRBV4-1	14	TRBD1	-	TRBJ1-4	CASSGNDRGEKLFF	TGCGCCAGCAGCGGTAATGACAGGGGTGAAAAACTGTTTTTT
TRBV19	15	-	once	TRBJ1-4	CASSRRRATNEKLFF	TGTGCCAGTAGTCGCCGGAGGGCAACTAATGAAAAACTGTTTTTT
TRBV4-2	18	TRBD2	-	TRBJ2-7	CASSPHLEREFGGYEQYF	TGTGCCAGCAGCCCCCACCTAGAGCGGGAGTTTGGGGGCTACGAGCAGTACTTC
TRBV7-9	12	-	-	TRBJ2-2	CGLEKNTGELFF	TGTGGTCTAGAGAAGAACACCGGGGAGCTGTTTTTT